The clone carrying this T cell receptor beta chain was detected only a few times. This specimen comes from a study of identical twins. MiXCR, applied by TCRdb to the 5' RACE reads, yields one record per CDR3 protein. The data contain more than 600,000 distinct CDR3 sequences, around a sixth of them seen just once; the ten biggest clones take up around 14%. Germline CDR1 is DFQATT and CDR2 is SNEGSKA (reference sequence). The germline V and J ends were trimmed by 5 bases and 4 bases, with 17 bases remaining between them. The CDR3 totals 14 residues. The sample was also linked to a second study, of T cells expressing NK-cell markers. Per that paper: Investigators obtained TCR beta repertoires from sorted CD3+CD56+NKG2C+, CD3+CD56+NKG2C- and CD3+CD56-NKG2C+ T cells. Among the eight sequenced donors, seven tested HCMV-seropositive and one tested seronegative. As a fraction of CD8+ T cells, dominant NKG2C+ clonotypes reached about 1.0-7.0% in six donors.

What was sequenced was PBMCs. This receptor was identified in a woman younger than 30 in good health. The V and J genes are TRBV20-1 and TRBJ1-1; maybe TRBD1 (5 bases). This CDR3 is CSAGRGLPATEAFF. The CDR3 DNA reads TGCAGTGCTGGGAGGGGACTGCCGGCCACTGAAGCTTTCTTT.